The T cell receptor (beta chain) under discussion was sequenced for a study of T cell repertoires in aging, cancer and after chemotherapy. The CDR3 runs to 15 residues. With 7 bases removed from V and 0 bases from J, the gap between germline ends came to 10 bases. Germline CDR1 reads LNHDA; CDR2 reads SQIVND (reference sequence). Study-wide points: In healthy donors, age-related TCR diversity loss mainly reflected lost richness.

Peripheral blood genomic DNA, not sorted cells or RNA, was the template. Rearranged V-D-J TRB sequences were amplified with a mixed TRB-A/B primer pool. From the multiplex PCR reads, TCRdb called clonotypes with MiXCR, one entry per CDR3 protein. The table has 7,000 to 9,500 distinct CDR3 sequences, 33% seen once; the top ten hold 10% to 15%. Sample share makes this clonotype medium-sized. Its antigen is not known. This chain connects TRBV19 to TRBJ2-6; D gene ambiguous. What was sequenced was blood. The sequence was collected from a human donor in good health. The donor label of this sample is uncertain. The CDR3 spells CASNILGSGANVLTF. In DNA form, the CDR3 reads TGTGCCAGTAACATTTTGGGCTCTGGGGCCAACGTCCTGACTTTC.